Described below is a single T cell receptor (beta chain) sequence and its context. The sample originates from a study of CD8 T cells in Susac syndrome. Germline values: CDR1 SQVTM, CDR2 ANQGSEA. CDR3 length: 14 residues. Trimming shortened V by 4 bases and J by 5 bases, and 18 bases separated the two germline ends. The authors carried out high-throughput sequencing of TCR beta. They applied it to CD8+ and CD4+ T cells obtained from blood. Healthy donors served as age- and sex-matched controls. Reverse transcription of about 0.5 to 1 ug RNA used random hexamers. A multiplex approach, immunoSEQ multiplex PCR, amplified TCR beta CDR3 across 54 Vbeta and 13 Jbeta. TCRdb reprocessed the immunoSEQ multiplex PCR reads with MiXCR, giving one entry per CDR3 protein. The top ten clones hold 0.11% to 0.15% of a sample with more than 150,000 distinct CDR3 sequences, around 94% of them seen once.

The sequence was obtained from a human donor in good health. The source material was CD4+ T cells from PBMCs. The chain couples TRBV29-1 to TRBJ2-7; D assignment may be TRBD1 or TRBD2 (5 bases each). The CDR3 protein is CSVGPLMGRNEQYF. The CDR3 DNA is TGCAGCGTTGGGCCCCTTATGGGACGGAACGAGCAGTACTTC.